Only a few counts were recorded for the clone carrying this T cell receptor beta chain. The CDR3 length is 15 residues. The germline V gene has CDR1 MNHEY and CDR2 SMNVEV (reference sequence). With 5 bases removed from V and 6 bases from J, the gap between germline ends came to 14 bases. TCRdb re-derived calls from the RT-PCR reads in MiXCR, one entry per CDR3 protein. The sample shows about 160,000 distinct CDR3 sequences, about 36% of them seen only once. These data come from a study of patients and donors after allogeneic stem cell transplantation. The chain carries TRBV27 and TRBJ1-6; tentative D call: TRBD1 (5 bases). Sequenced material: blood, either unsorted or a sorted T cell fraction (not recorded which). This receptor was taken from a human donor who was either an allogeneic HSCT recipient or a stem cell or donor lymphocyte infusion donor (not recorded which). It is not recorded whose cells these are; they may come from a transplant donor. CDR3 bases: TGTGCCAGCAGTCTCCTGGGACCCCGTAATTCACCCCTCCACTTT. Amino acids: CASSLLGPRNSPLHF.